Each of the 27 T cell receptor beta chains below was sequenced from the same sample in a study of OX40 agonist ivuxolimab in advanced cancers. The repertoire was sequenced with immunoSEQ multiplex PCR; TCRdb's copy has only in-frame clones and lacks some. The sample consists of 70,000 to 85,000 clones, approximately 95% of them appearing once. This sample comprised CD4+ or CD8+ T cells sorted from blood, obtained in a trial of the OX40 agonist ivuxolimab. These receptors were obtained from an adult with an advanced solid tumor such as melanoma, head and neck, liver or kidney cancer.

This chain links TRBV29-1 with TRBJ2-7; tentatively, D is TRBD1 or TRBD2 (6 bases each). The V and J ends lost 0 bases and 6 bases respectively, with 15 bases between them. From germline, CDR1 is SQVTM and CDR2 ANQGSEA. CDR3 length: 14 residues. DNA for the CDR3: TGCAGCGTTGAAGATCTATCGGGGGCCGGCGAGCAGTACTTC. This translates into CSVEDLSGAGEQYF.

The J gene is TRBJ1-1, the V gene TRBV7-9, with D uncertain. Trimming took off 3 bases at V and 1 base at J, with 9 bases between the two ends. CDR3 length: 14 residues. Germline CDR1 reads SEHNR; CDR2 reads FQNEAQ (reference sequence). In nucleotides, the CDR3 is TGTGCCAGCAGCTTGGACCCCCGGAACACTGAAGCTTTCTTT. Translation gives CASSLDPRNTEAFF. The variable domain in full, completed from reference TRBV7-9 and TRBJ1-1, reads DTGVSQNPRHKITKRGQNVTFRCDPISEHNRLYWYRQTLGQGPEFLTYFQNEAQLEKSRLLSDRFSAERPKGSFSTLEIQRTEQGDSAMYLCASSLDPRNTEAFFGQGTRLTVV.

The chain has TRBV19 and TRBJ1-1, with a weak D call TRBD1 (5 bases). CDR1 LNHDA and CDR2 SQIVND come from the germline V gene (reference sequence). The V end lost 5 bases, the J end lost 0 bases, and 10 bases lay between the germline ends. This CDR3 is built from 14 residues. DNA for the CDR3: TGTGCCAGTAGTCCGACAGAGCTGAACACTGAAGCTTTCTTT. Its protein is CASSPTELNTEAFF.

The chain uses TRBV9 and TRBJ2-7; the D gene could be TRBD1 or TRBD2 (5 bases each). From germline, CDR1 is SGDLS and CDR2 YYNGEE. V was pared by 5 bases and J by 7 bases, with 13 bases between. The CDR3 length is 12 residues. The CDR3 is CASSPRGHEQYF. CDR3 sequence (DNA): TGTGCCAGCAGTCCTCGGGGCCATGAGCAGTACTTC.

The chain recombines TRBV5-1 with TRBJ1-1; 8 nucleotides line up with TRBD1. Germline V gene data show CDR1 as SGHRS and CDR2 as YFSETQ. V dropped 1 base and J dropped 6; count of bases not matched to a gene: 8. The length of the CDR3 is 15 residues. In DNA, the CDR3 is TGCGCCAGCAGCTTGTCGACAGGGGAAAGGGCTGAAGCTTTCTTT. Amino acid sequence: CASSLSTGERAEAFF. The complete variable domain, with remaining parts taken from reference TRBV5-1 and TRBJ1-1, reads KAGVTQTPRYLIKTRGQQVTLSCSPISGHRSVSWYQQTPGQGLQFLFEYFSETQRNKGNFPGRFSGRQFSNSRSEMNVSTLELGDSALYLCASSLSTGERAEAFFGQGTRLTVV.

The J gene is TRBJ1-6, the V gene TRBV11-2; tentatively, D is TRBD1 (5 bases). Trimming left V 5 bases short and J 8 bases short, with 16 bases between. Germline assignment: CDR1 SGHAT and CDR2 FQNNGV. The CDR3 length is 15 residues. The CDR3 DNA sequence: TGTGCCAGCAGCACCGTGGGGGGTCCCTATTCACCCCTCCACTTT. It encodes CASSTVGGPYSPLHF.

This rearrangement joins TRBV30 to TRBJ1-1, with D hard to call. The CDR3 spans 12 residues. Germline V gene data show CDR1 as GTSNPN and CDR2 as SVGIG (reference sequence). V was shortened by 4 bases and J by 2 bases, with 8 bases between the two germline ends. This CDR3 is CAWTGSNTEAFF. The CDR3 nucleotides are TGTGCCTGGACGGGGTCAAACACTGAAGCTTTCTTT.

CDR3 nucleotide sequence: TGTGCCAGCAGCTTATCTCCAATAGCGGTACAAGAGACCCAGTACTTC. Amino acid sequence: CASSLSPIAVQETQYF. This chain connects TRBV11-1 to TRBJ2-5; tentative D call: TRBD2 (6 bases). Germline V gene data show CDR1 as SGHAT and CDR2 as FQDESV (reference sequence). Deletions cut 2 bases from V and 2 bases from J, with 15 bases between. The CDR3 length is 16 residues. Full variable domain (outside the CDR3, taken from reference TRBV11-1 and TRBJ2-5): EAEVAQSPRYKITEKSQAVAFWCDPISGHATLYWYRQILGQGPELLVQFQDESVVDDSQLPKDRFSAERLKGVDSTLKIQPAELGDSAMYLCASSLSPIAVQETQYFGPGTRLLVL.

V gene TRBV9 combines with J gene TRBJ2-4, with D perhaps TRBD1 or TRBD2 (5 bases each). With 0 bases removed from V and 9 bases from J, the gap between germline ends came to 13 bases. The CDR3 consists of 14 residues. Germline CDR1 and CDR2: SGDLS and YYNGEE. The CDR3: CASSVGPGGSIQYF. CDR3 DNA: TGTGCCAGCAGCGTAGGGCCTGGGGGATCCATTCAGTACTTC.

The V gene is TRBV19, the J gene TRBJ2-7; tentatively, D is TRBD1 or TRBD2 (5 bases each). V lost 2 bases and J 6 bases, leaving 11 bases between the germline ends. CDR1 LNHDA and CDR2 SQIVND come from the germline V gene (reference sequence). The CDR3 has 13 amino acids. The CDR3 reads CASSIIGGREQYF. The CDR3 DNA sequence: TGTGCCAGTAGTATAATTGGGGGACGCGAGCAGTACTTC.

The V gene is TRBV11-3, the J gene TRBJ1-3; 7 nucleotides agree with TRBD1. The CDR3 extends over 15 amino acids. J was trimmed by 1 base and V by 5 bases; bases with no gene match: 5. Germline values: CDR1 SGHNT, CDR2 YENEEA. For the CDR3, the DNA is TGTGCCAGCAGCATCAACAGGGGTTCTGGAAACACCATATATTTT. Protein sequence: CASSINRGSGNTIYF.

This clone showed up just once. The gene calls are TRBV27 and TRBJ2-5, with 7 bases matching TRBD1. Trimming cost V 5 bases and J 3 bases; bases outside gene matches: 18. The germline CDR1 and CDR2 sequences are MNHEY and SMNVEV (reference sequence). There are 18 residues in the CDR3. The CDR3, as DNA: TGTGCCAGCAGTCCCTGGGACAGCTTTCGGGGTTCCAAAGAGACCCAGTACTTC. Translated: CASSPWDSFRGSKETQYF.

The chain links TRBV7-2 to TRBJ2-7; D is uncertain. Trimming shortened V by 5 bases and J by 2 bases, and 10 bases separated the two germline ends. CDR1 and CDR2 from the germline V gene are SGHTA and FQGNSA. The CDR3 length is 13 residues. The CDR3 region is CASSPFLAYEQYF. The CDR3 DNA is TGTGCCAGCAGCCCTTTCCTAGCCTACGAGCAGTACTTC.

In regard to this clone: Other DNA sequences of this sample code for an identical CDR3. The rearrangement links TRBV18 to TRBJ2-5; no clear D. The CDR3 is made up of 12 amino acids. CDR1 is KGHSH, CDR2 LQKENI, per germline. V dropped 0 bases and J dropped 5 bases, with 4 bases sitting between them. The CDR3 here is CASSPPGETQYF. The CDR3 DNA reads as TGTGCCAGCTCACCACCAGGGGAGACCCAGTACTTC.

This chain links TRBV6-5 with TRBJ2-7, with TRBD1 matching over 11 bases. Per the germline V gene, CDR1 is MNHEY and CDR2 is SVGAGI. This CDR3 is built from 15 residues. V dropped 6 bases and J dropped 3; count of bases not matched to a gene: 7. The chain's CDR3 is CASSPGQGAFYEQYF. DNA of the CDR3: TGTGCCAGCAGCCCCGGACAGGGGGCCTTCTACGAGCAGTACTTC.

The chain has TRBV7-2 and TRBJ1-2, with a tentative D call TRBD1 (6 bases). Deletions cut 2 bases from V and 6 bases from J, with 10 bases between. The germline CDR1 and CDR2 sequences are SGHTA and FQGNSA. This CDR3 spans 13 amino acids. In nucleotides, the CDR3 is TGTGCCAGCAGCTTAATGGACAGAGATGGCTACACCTTC. This codes for CASSLMDRDGYTF.

The chain couples TRBV7-2 to TRBJ2-1; TRBD2 agrees at 9 bases. This CDR3 has 15 residues. Germline CDR1 SGHTA, CDR2 FQGNSA. Trimming took 3 bases from V and 5 from J; bases not matched to a gene: 5. The CDR3 here is CASSFGGRGNNEQFF. The DNA of the CDR3 is TGTGCCAGCAGCTTTGGCGGGAGGGGGAACAATGAGCAGTTCTTC.

This chain uses TRBV29-1 with TRBJ2-7; the D gene is possibly TRBD1 (6 bases). CDR1 and CDR2 from the germline V gene are SQVTM and ANQGSEA. Trimming removed 4 bases from V and 3 bases from J, with 16 bases in between. The CDR3 is 14 amino acids. The CDR3 sequence: CSVVGTGLIYEQYF. CDR3 DNA sequence: TGCAGCGTTGTCGGAACAGGGCTAATCTACGAGCAGTACTTC.

The chain recombines TRBV7-8 with TRBJ1-5; no reliable D call. Germline lookup yields CDR1 SGHVS and CDR2 FQNEAQ. The CDR3 runs to 15 residues. Trimming removed 5 bases at V and 0 bases at J, with 11 bases between. Written as DNA, the CDR3 is TGTGCCAGCAGCCCAGAAGCTCCTAGCAATCAGCCCCAGCATTTT. Translating gives CASSPEAPSNQPQHF. The full variable domain, with the rest looked up from reference TRBV7-8 and TRBJ1-5, is GAGVSQSPRYKVAKRGQDVALRCDPISGHVSLFWYQQALGQGPEFLTYFQNEAQLDKSGLPSDRFFAERPEGSVSTLKIQRTQQEDSAVYLCASSPEAPSNQPQHFGDGTRLSIL.

This clone was observed once. The DNA for the CDR3 is TGTGCCAGCAGCTTAAGAACAGGGGGGGAGACCCAGTACTTC. This sequence encodes CASSLRTGGETQYF. This chain links TRBV7-2 with TRBJ2-5; 8 bases are shared with TRBD1. The CDR3 loop spans 14 amino acids. J gave up 5 bases and V 2 bases, and 4 bases lay outside the gene matches. The germline V gene has CDR1 SGHTA and CDR2 FQGNSA.

The V gene is TRBV4-1, the J gene TRBJ2-7; 9 bases map to TRBD2. After removal of 4 bases from V and 4 bases from J, the junction contained 8 bases not matched to a gene. CDR1 MGHRA and CDR2 YSYEKL come from the germline V gene. The CDR3 is made up of 15 amino acids. The CDR3 region is CASSPEGTSWYEQYF. The CDR3 nucleotides read TGCGCCAGCAGCCCGGAAGGGACTAGCTGGTACGAGCAGTACTTC.

CDR3 coding DNA: TGTGCCAGCAGCCCAGCCCTTTTTCCAATGGCCTACGAGCAGTACTTC. Translation gives CASSPALFPMAYEQYF. The rearrangement links TRBV11-2 to TRBJ2-7; D is uncertain. Germline V gives CDR1 SGHAT, CDR2 FQNNGV. With 5 bases removed from V and 2 bases from J, the gap between germline ends came to 19 bases. This CDR3 spans 16 amino acids.

The V call is TRBV18, the J call TRBJ2-1, with D hard to call. The CDR3 covers 15 residues. Per germline, CDR1 KGHSH and CDR2 LQKENI. V was clipped by 3 bases and J by 2 bases, with 11 bases between them. CDR3 region: CASSPARSPYNEQFF. The DNA for the CDR3 is TGTGCCAGCTCACCGGCTCGGAGCCCCTACAATGAGCAGTTCTTC.

CDR3 in amino acids: CASSFDRSWYEQFF. The CDR3 region has the DNA TGTGCCAGCAGCTTCGACAGGAGTTGGTATGAGCAGTTCTTC. The V and J genes are TRBV7-8 and TRBJ2-1, with D perhaps matching TRBD1 (6 bases). Trimming removed 3 bases from V and 8 bases from J, with 14 bases in between. Germline V lookup: CDR1 SGHVS, CDR2 FQNEAQ. The CDR3 is 14 residues long.

The chain couples TRBV28 to TRBJ2-1; TRBD2 might be the D (6 bases). Trimming removed 3 bases at V and 6 bases at J, with 24 bases between. Germline CDR1 MDHEN, CDR2 SYDVKM. The CDR3 spans 18 residues. This chain's CDR3 is CASSFPTSFPSTGNEQFF. For the CDR3, the DNA is TGTGCCAGCAGTTTTCCGACTAGTTTTCCCTCTACCGGCAATGAGCAGTTCTTC. Filled out from reference TRBV28 and TRBJ2-1, the complete variable domain reads DVKVTQSSRYLVKRTGEKVFLECVQDMDHENMFWYRQDPGLGLRLIYFSYDVKMKEKGDIPEGYSVSREKKERFSLILESASTNQTSMYLCASSFPTSFPSTGNEQFFGPGTRLTVL.

V and J are TRBV9 and TRBJ1-5, with D unclear. Trimming removed 0 bases from V and 10 bases from J, with 14 bases in between. This CDR3 contains 14 residues. Germline lookup yields CDR1 SGDLS and CDR2 YYNGEE. For the CDR3, the DNA is TGTGCCAGCAGCGTAGAGGGTAGCGGGTATCCCCAGCATTTT. The encoded protein is CASSVEGSGYPQHF.

The gene calls are TRBV19 and TRBJ2-3; the match to TRBD2 covers 8 bases. CDR3 length: 14 residues. V was clipped by 7 bases and J by 2 bases; unmatched bases: 5. Germline V gene lookup returns CDR1 LNHDA and CDR2 SQIVND (reference sequence). CDR3 in amino acids: CASIGGDSTDTQYF. The DNA of the CDR3 is TGTGCCAGTATCGGGGGGGACTCCACAGATACGCAGTATTTT.